One TCR beta chain is described in this entry. Using immunoSEQ multiplex PCR, the repertoire was profiled, and TCRdb retains in-frame clones only, with some absent. The table has about 260,000 clones, more than 90% seen once. The sample originates from a study of blood T cell repertoires in COVID-19. The CDR3 loop spans 18 amino acids. Germline V gives CDR1 MGHRA, CDR2 YSYEKL. The V end lost 2 bases, the J end lost 0 bases, and 17 bases lay between the germline ends. The chain has TRBV4-1 and TRBJ1-5; perhaps TRBD1 as D (5 bases). The TCR was taken from a person between 18 and 35 years old with COVID-19, enrolled during active disease. Input material: peripheral blood. CDR3 bases: TGCGCCAGCAGCCAATACCCCGGGGGTACGAATAGCAATCAGCCCCAGCATTTT. It codes for CASSQYPGGTNSNQPQHF.